Listed here is a single TCR beta chain. Its antigen is still unknown. The entry originates in a study of breast tumors, draining lymph nodes, adjacent tissues. Study conclusions and caveats: Tumor TCR diversity was below lymph nodes but above nontumor tissue. Findings are consistent with lymph node origin and intratumoral expansion of most tumor T cells. Tumor and nontumor repertoires were significantly more similar in luminal-like than in basal-like breast cancer.

Breast cancer patients provided tissue from their axillary draining lymph nodes. TCRdb reanalysed the multiplex PCR reads using MiXCR and keeps one entry per CDR3 protein. Of 150,000 to 250,000 distinct CDR3 sequences in the sample, roughly 31% were seen once. Germline V lookup: CDR1 SGHDT, CDR2 YYEEEE. CDR3 length: 15 amino acids. Deletions cut 1 base from V and 0 bases from J, with 10 bases between. The sequenced material came from axillary lymph node tissue. This chain links TRBV5-6 with TRBJ1-1; TRBD1 might be the D (6 bases). The clonotype was recovered from a female donor with breast cancer. Some clones in this sample may be carry-over from other donors' samples. The CDR3 loop is CASSLIGQLNTEAFF. The CDR3 DNA reads TGTGCCAGCAGCTTGATAGGACAGCTGAACACTGAAGCTTTCTTT.